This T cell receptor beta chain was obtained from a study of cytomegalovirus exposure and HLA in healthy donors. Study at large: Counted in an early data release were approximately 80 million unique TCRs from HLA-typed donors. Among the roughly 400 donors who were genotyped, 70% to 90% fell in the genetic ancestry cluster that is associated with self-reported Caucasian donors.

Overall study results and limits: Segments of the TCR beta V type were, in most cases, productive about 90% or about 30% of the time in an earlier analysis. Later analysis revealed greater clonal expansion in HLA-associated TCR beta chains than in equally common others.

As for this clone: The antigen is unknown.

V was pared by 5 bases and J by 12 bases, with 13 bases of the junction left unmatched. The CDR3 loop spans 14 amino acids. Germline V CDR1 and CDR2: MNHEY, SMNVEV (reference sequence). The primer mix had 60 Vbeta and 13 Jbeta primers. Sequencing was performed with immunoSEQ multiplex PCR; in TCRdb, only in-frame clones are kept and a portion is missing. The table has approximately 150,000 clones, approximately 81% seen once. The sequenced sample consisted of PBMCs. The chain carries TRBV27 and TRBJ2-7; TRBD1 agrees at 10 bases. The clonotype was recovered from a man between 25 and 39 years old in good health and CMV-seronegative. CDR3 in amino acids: CASSAPGQGRFRYF. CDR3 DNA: TGTGCCAGCAGTGCACCGGGACAGGGGAGATTTCGGTACTTC.